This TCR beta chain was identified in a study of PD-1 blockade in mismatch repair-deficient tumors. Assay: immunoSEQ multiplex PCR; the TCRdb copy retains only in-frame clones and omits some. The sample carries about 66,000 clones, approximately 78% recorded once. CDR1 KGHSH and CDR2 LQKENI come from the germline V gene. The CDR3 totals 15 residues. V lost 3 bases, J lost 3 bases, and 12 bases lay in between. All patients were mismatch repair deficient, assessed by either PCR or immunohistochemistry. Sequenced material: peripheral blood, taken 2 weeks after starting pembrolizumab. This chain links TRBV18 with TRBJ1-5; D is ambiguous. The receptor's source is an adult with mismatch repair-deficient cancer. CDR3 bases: TGTGCCAGCTCACCCAATACCCAGCCCAATCAGCCCCAGCATTTT. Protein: CASSPNTQPNQPQHF.